The rows below give T cell receptor beta chains drawn from one sample of a study of sequential checkpoint blockade in melanoma. Assay: immunoSEQ multiplex PCR; the TCRdb copy retains only in-frame clones and omits some. The sample contains about 4,700 clones, roughly 75% of which appear only once. This sample comprised CD8+ T cells sorted from blood (inferred from file names), obtained from a patient given nivolumab and ipilimumab in sequence. These receptors were taken from a human patient with melanoma. Some clones in this sample may be carry-over from other donors' samples. Each CDR3 is given with its conserved first and last residue. A D gene is named only where the DNA matches it firmly. Size tells how often a clone was seen (once, few, many) or the class of an expanded clone, and some rows leave it out.

TRBJ1-1 TRBV12-5 TRBD1 . TGTGCTAGTGGTTTGCTCATTGGGACAGGGGAGATGAACACTGAAGCTTTCTTT CASGLLIGTGEMNTEAFF
TRBJ2-6 TRBV7-7 . once TGTGCCAGCAGCAAGTTTGGTAAGTGCCACAAAAGTCGGGCCAACGTCCTGACTTTC CASSKFGKCHKSRANVLTF
TRBJ1-1 TRBV27 . . TGTGCCAGCAGTTTAGGGGCCCAGGAGACTTTCTTT CASSLGAQETFF
TRBJ1-6 TRBV19 . . TGTGCCTCCCAAGGGGGTTTTCCACCCCTCCACTTT CASQGGFPPLHF
TRBJ2-5 TRBV27 . once TGTGCCAGCAGTTTGTGGCAGCAAGAGACCCAGTACTTC CASSLWQQETQYF
TRBJ2-7 TRBV15 TRBD1 . TGTGCCACCAGCAAAAGACAGGGGATCTACGAGCAGTACTTC CATSKRQGIYEQYF
TRBJ1-6 TRBV28 . . TGTGCCAGCAGTTTAGACAGGTATAATTCACCCCTCCACTTT CASSLDRYNSPLHF
TRBJ2-3 TRBV27 . . TGTGCCAGCAGTTCCATCCGGGTGGGAGATACGCAGTATTTT CASSSIRVGDTQYF
TRBJ1-4 TRBV7-9 . . TGTGCCAGCAAAGACAGTGCCTCGACTAATGAAAAACTGTTTTTT CASKDSASTNEKLFF
TRBJ1-2 TRBV5-1 . few TGCGCCAGCAGCTTGGGAGGGAAGCGCGGCTACACCTTC CASSLGGKRGYTF
TRBJ2-1 TRBV19 TRBD2 . TGTGCCAGTAGTATAGGTAGCGGGGTATACAATGAGCAGTTCTTC CASSIGSGVYNEQFF
TRBJ2-5 TRBV7-9 . once TGTGCCAGCAGTCGGGACTCGACGTCGTCTGTATCGACCCAGTACTTC CASSRDSTSSVSTQYF
TRBJ1-1 TRBV6-6 . . TGTGCCACCTTAGACAGGAGGAGAGCTTTCTTT CATLDRRRAFF
TRBJ2-5 TRBV5-1 TRBD1 . TGCGCCAGCAGACACCGGGACAGGGGGCCAGAGACCCAGTACTTC CASRHRDRGPETQYF
TRBJ1-2 TRBV29-1 TRBD1 . TGCAGCGTGTCCCCGGACAGGGTGGGGAATGGCTACACCTTC CSVSPDRVGNGYTF
TRBJ2-5 TRBV7-9 TRBD1 medium-sized TGTGCCAGCAGCCAAAAGGGACAGCAAGAGACCCAGTACTTC CASSQKGQQETQYF
TRBJ2-7 TRBV5-1 TRBD2 . TGCGCCAGCAGCCTCGACGGGGGGGTTCCCTACGAGCAGTACTTC CASSLDGGVPYEQYF
TRBJ2-7 TRBV13 . . TGTGCCAGCAGCTTAGAGGCGGGACGGCTCTCGGAGCAGTACTTC CASSLEAGRLSEQYF
TRBJ2-1 TRBV6-5 . . TGTGCCAGCAGTTACTCGGAGAGCTCCTACAATGAGCAGTTCTTC CASSYSESSYNEQFF
TRBJ2-5 TRBV5-4 . once TGTGCCAGCAGCCAAAAAGGGGGATGGGAGACCCAGTACTTC CASSQKGGWETQYF
TRBJ1-4 TRBV6-5 TRBD1 once TGTGCCAGCAGCCAAGGGGGCCGGGAAAAACTGTTTTTT CASSQGGREKLFF
TRBJ1-2 TRBV5-6 TRBD1 few TGTGCCAGCAGCCCCGGGACAGGATTCAACTATGGCTACACCTTC CASSPGTGFNYGYTF
TRBJ1-1 TRBV19 . once TGTGCCAGTAGTTGGCCAGGCATGAACACTGAAGCTTTCTTT CASSWPGMNTEAFF